The rows below give T cell receptor beta chains drawn from one sample of a study of OX40 agonist ivuxolimab in advanced cancers. The assay was immunoSEQ multiplex PCR, and TCRdb's table has in-frame clones only and misses some. This table holds 100,000 to 130,000 clones, 85% to 95% found once. This specimen consisted of CD4+ or CD8+ T cells sorted from blood, obtained in a trial of the OX40 agonist ivuxolimab. All receptors derive from an adult with an advanced solid tumor such as melanoma, head and neck, liver or kidney cancer. The CDR3 runs from the conserved cysteine through the conserved F or W. The order of the fields is V gene, clone size, D gene, J gene, CDR3 DNA, CDR3 protein. The D gene is left open where the match is weak. Rows may omit the clone size; those that give it use once, few, many or a size class.

TRBV10-3,-,TRBD1,TRBJ2-1,TGTGCCATCAGGGGGGACAGCTCCTACAATGAGCAGTTCTTC,CAIRGDSSYNEQFF
TRBV5-4,once,TRBD1,TRBJ2-1,TGTGCCAGCAGCTCTAGACAGGGCCGCGTGGGTGAGCAGTTCTTC,CASSSRQGRVGEQFF
TRBV4-1,-,TRBD1,TRBJ1-4,TGCGCCAGCAGCCAAACCGGGACAGGGTCTGAAAAACTGTTTTTT,CASSQTGTGSEKLFF
TRBV19,-,-,TRBJ1-2,TGTGCCAGTAGTATAGGTAACGGCGACTATGGCTACACCTTC,CASSIGNGDYGYTF
TRBV15,-,-,TRBJ2-5,TGTGCCACCAGCAGAGATCGGGTGGTACTCCAAGAGACCCAGTACTTC,CATSRDRVVLQETQYF
TRBV29-1,-,-,TRBJ2-5,TGCAGCGTTGTATTCAGGGAGAAGACCCAGTACTTC,CSVVFREKTQYF
TRBV7-9,once,TRBD1,TRBJ2-2,TGTGCCAGCAGATTGATCTCCGGGACAGGGGGAACCGGGGAGCTGTTTTTT,CASRLISGTGGTGELFF
TRBV19,-,-,TRBJ2-2,TGTGCCAGTAGTATCCGATCCGGGGAGCTGTTTTTT,CASSIRSGELFF
TRBV30,few,-,TRBJ1-1,TGTGCCTGGCAACAGACGAACACTGAAGCTTTCTTT,CAWQQTNTEAFF
TRBV11-3,once,TRBD2,TRBJ2-1,TGTGCCAGCAGGAGGCGGGAGAGCTCCTACAATGAGCAGTTCTTC,CASRRRESSYNEQFF
TRBV30,-,-,TRBJ2-5,TGTGCCTGGAGCAGCTTACCGGAGACCCAGTACTTC,CAWSSLPETQYF
TRBV6-1,-,-,TRBJ2-3,TGTGCCAGCAGTGGGCGCAGACAGAGTCACACAGATACGCAGTATTTT,CASSGRRQSHTDTQYF
TRBV6-4,once,-,TRBJ2-5,TGTGCCAGCAGTGATGTCGTAGCAGAGACCCAGTACTTC,CASSDVVAETQYF
TRBV6-1,-,-,TRBJ1-1,TGTGCCAGCAGGGCCTTGGACATAACGGGAACTGAAGCTTTCTTT,CASRALDITGTEAFF
TRBV30,-,-,TRBJ1-2,TGTGCCTGGAAAGTGGGGCATAACTATGGCTACACCTTC,CAWKVGHNYGYTF
TRBV7-2,once,-,TRBJ2-5,TGTGCCAGCAGCTCTCTCTTAGTGCGTGAGACCCAGTACTTC,CASSSLLVRETQYF
TRBV6-4,-,-,TRBJ1-1,TGTGCCAGCAAGGAGGGTATGAACACTGAAGCTTTCTTT,CASKEGMNTEAFF
TRBV7-9,-,TRBD2,TRBJ2-3,TGTGCCAGCAGCGTAGGGACTAGCGGCACAGATACGCAGTATTTT,CASSVGTSGTDTQYF
TRBV5-5,few,-,TRBJ2-2,TGTGCCAGCAGCTTCCGCACTTCGAACACCGGGGAGCTGTTTTTT,CASSFRTSNTGELFF
TRBV10-3,-,TRBD2,TRBJ2-1,TGTGCCATCAGCCCTACTAGCGGGAGCTTTGAGCAGTTCTTC,CAISPTSGSFEQFF
TRBV18,-,-,TRBJ1-1,TGTGCCAGCTCACCACCAGAGAACACTGAAGCTTTCTTT,CASSPPENTEAFF
TRBV5-1,-,TRBD2,TRBJ2-7,TGCGCCAGCGGCGGGAGCTCCTACGAGCAGTACTTC,CASGGSSYEQYF
TRBV30,once,-,TRBJ1-1,TGTGCCTGGAGTGGAGAGGAATTAATCCCTGAAGCTTTCTTT,CAWSGEELIPEAFF
TRBV7-6,-,-,TRBJ2-7,TGTGCCAGCAGCTCCCAGGGGGGGCTTTCCTACGAGCAGTACTTC,CASSSQGGLSYEQYF
TRBV5-1,-,TRBD1,TRBJ1-4,TGCGCCAGCAGCTTGGTAGGGGGCAATAATGAAAAACTGTTTTTT,CASSLVGGNNEKLFF
TRBV7-9,-,-,TRBJ2-1,TGTGCCAGCAGCTCGAGGGAGAGGGGCTACAATGAGCAGTTCTTC,CASSSRERGYNEQFF